The rows below give T cell receptor beta chains drawn from one sample of a study of graft-versus-host responses after intestinal transplantation. Their antigens remain unidentified. The table came from immunoSEQ multiplex PCR; TCRdb's copy has only in-frame clones and leaves some out. The repertoire holds about 130,000 clones, with over 90% as singletons. The specimen comprised unstimulated CD4+ T cells sorted from spleen or lymph node cells, sampled before intestinal transplant. The receptors shown here come from a human donor who received an intestinal transplant. CDR3s include the opening cysteine and the closing phenylalanine or tryptophan. The order of the fields is V gene, clone size, J gene, D gene, CDR3 protein, CDR3 DNA. The D gene is left open where the match is weak. The listing skips clone size in some rows; elsewhere it reads once, few, many or a size class.

TRBV2	.	TRBJ2-7	TRBD2	CASSRTSADYEQYF	TGTGCCAGCAGTCGTACTAGCGCAGACTACGAGCAGTACTTC
TRBV30	.	TRBJ2-7	TRBD2	CAWSWTSGRLYEQYF	TGTGCCTGGAGTTGGACTAGCGGGAGACTTTACGAGCAGTACTTC
TRBV19	.	TRBJ2-3	.	CASPTRATTDTQYF	TGTGCCAGCCCGACCCGCGCCACTACAGATACGCAGTATTTT
TRBV5-1	.	TRBJ1-1	.	CASSPDGLNTEAFF	TGCGCCAGCAGCCCGGACGGATTGAACACTGAAGCTTTCTTT
TRBV7-9	once	TRBJ1-3	TRBD1	CASSQYRDSRGNTIYF	TGTGCCAGCAGCCAGTACCGGGACAGCCGAGGAAACACCATATATTTT
TRBV30	.	TRBJ2-7	TRBD2	CAGLLAGPYEQYF	TGTGCCGGGCTCCTAGCGGGCCCCTACGAGCAGTACTTC
TRBV19	.	TRBJ2-7	.	CASSMNRNSAIYEQYF	TGTGCCAGTAGTATGAACCGAAATTCAGCCATTTACGAGCAGTACTTC
TRBV2	.	TRBJ2-2	.	CASSDKGVGELFF	TGTGCCAGCAGTGATAAGGGGGTAGGGGAGCTGTTTTTT
TRBV7-7	.	TRBJ2-2	TRBD2	CASSPSTSGRRTGELFF	TGTGCTAGCAGCCCGTCGACTAGCGGGAGGAGAACCGGGGAGCTGTTTTTT
TRBV14	.	TRBJ2-7	.	CASSRDYLEQYF	TGTGCCAGCAGCCGAGACTATCTCGAGCAGTACTTC
TRBV2	.	TRBJ2-7	.	CASSSAGNLGDF	TGTGCCAGCAGTTCGGCGGGAAACTTAGGGGACTTC
TRBV28	once	TRBJ1-3	TRBD1	CASSPRGVYSGNTIYF	TGTGCCAGCAGTCCCAGGGGGGTCTACTCTGGAAACACCATATATTTT
TRBV9	.	TRBJ1-5	TRBD1	CASSSGTGGAQHF	TGTGCCAGCAGTTCCGGGACAGGAGGCGCCCAGCATTTT
TRBV6-1	.	TRBJ1-2	.	CASSSTGLANYGYTF	TGTGCCAGCAGCTCGACAGGCCTAGCTAACTATGGCTACACCTTC
TRBV5-6	.	TRBJ1-4	.	CASSLAWRVGQNEKLFF	TGTGCCAGCAGCTTGGCGTGGCGGGTAGGGCAGAATGAAAAACTGTTTTTT
TRBV5-5	.	TRBJ2-3	.	CASSLDSGTDTQYF	TGTGCCAGCAGCTTGGATTCTGGCACAGATACGCAGTATTTT
TRBV4-2	.	TRBJ2-1	TRBD2	CASSQREGPYNEQFF	TGTGCCAGCAGCCAGCGGGAGGGCCCCTACAATGAGCAGTTCTTC
TRBV7-3	.	TRBJ2-1	TRBD2	CASSFREGYNEQFF	TGTGCCAGCAGCTTCCGGGAGGGCTACAATGAGCAGTTCTTC
TRBV7-2	.	TRBJ2-7	.	CASSLASSYEQYF	TGTGCCAGCAGCTTAGCTAGCTCCTACGAGCAGTACTTC
TRBV5-1	.	TRBJ1-6	.	CASSLLGTAASSPLHF	TGCGCCAGCAGCTTGTTAGGGACCGCCGCCAGTTCACCCCTCCACTTT
TRBV28	.	TRBJ2-1	.	CASSFQYNEQFF	TGTGCCAGCAGTTTCCAGTACAATGAGCAGTTCTTC
TRBV5-6	.	TRBJ1-3	.	CASSLGTFGSGNTIYF	TGTGCCAGCAGCTTAGGGACATTCGGCTCTGGAAACACCATATATTTT
TRBV19	once	TRBJ2-3	TRBD1	CASSITGAGDTQYF	TGTGCCAGTAGTATCACAGGGGCGGGAGATACGCAGTATTTT
TRBV10-3	.	TRBJ2-2	.	CAIKQGGNTGELFF	TGTGCCATCAAACAGGGAGGGAACACCGGGGAGCTGTTTTTT
TRBV19	.	TRBJ2-7	.	CASSMRRDSYEQYF	TGTGCCAGTAGTATGCGAAGGGACTCCTACGAGCAGTACTTC
TRBV7-9	.	TRBJ1-3	.	CASDRSSGNTIYF	TGTGCCAGCGACAGGAGCTCTGGAAACACCATATATTTT
TRBV5-1	.	TRBJ1-5	.	CASSPGGISNQPQHF	TGCGCCAGCAGCCCAGGCGGAATAAGCAATCAGCCCCAGCATTTT
TRBV28	.	TRBJ2-3	.	CASRASTDTQYF	TGTGCCAGCAGAGCTAGCACAGATACGCAGTATTTT
TRBV4-1	.	TRBJ1-3	.	CASSQDPGFGNTIYF	TGCGCCAGCAGCCAAGACCCGGGTTTTGGAAACACCATATATTTT
TRBV6-1	.	TRBJ1-5	.	CASSQGGGQPQHF	TGTGCCAGCAGTCAAGGTGGGGGTCAGCCCCAGCATTTT
TRBV7-2	.	TRBJ1-2	.	CASSSLQGGSYGYTF	TGTGCCAGCAGCTCATTACAAGGGGGAAGCTATGGCTACACCTTC
TRBV5-5	.	TRBJ2-7	.	CASSLAAGQVPYEQYF	TGTGCCAGCAGCTTGGCCGCAGGCCAGGTACCCTACGAGCAGTACTTC
TRBV7-3	.	TRBJ2-7	TRBD2	CASSLRSVSGTYEQYF	TGTGCCAGCAGCTTGCGGTCGGTTAGCGGGACCTACGAGCAGTACTTC
TRBV28	.	TRBJ1-4	.	CASKPGPRGEKLFF	TGTGCCAGCAAACCGGGACCGCGAGGGGAAAAACTGTTTTTT
TRBV19	.	TRBJ1-2	.	CASESGQFYGYTF	TGTGCCAGTGAGAGCGGGCAGTTCTATGGCTACACCTTC
TRBV10-3	.	TRBJ2-7	TRBD1	CAISESTGYEQYF	TGTGCCATCAGTGAGTCGACAGGGTACGAGCAGTACTTC
TRBV30	once	TRBJ2-7	.	CAWSGVTYEQYF	TGTGCCTGGAGCGGGGTGACCTACGAGCAGTACTTC
TRBV28	.	TRBJ2-1	TRBD2	CASSFPLTGTRELKPYNEQFF	TGTGCCAGCAGTTTTCCTCTGACCGGGACTAGGGAACTTAAACCCTACAATGAGCAGTTCTTC
TRBV9	once	TRBJ2-1	.	CASSVVTVSYNEQFF	TGTGCCAGCAGCGTAGTGACAGTATCCTACAATGAGCAGTTCTTC
TRBV6-6	.	TRBJ1-2	TRBD1	CASSYSTGGNGYTF	TGTGCCAGCAGTTACTCTACAGGGGGAAATGGCTACACCTTC
TRBV10-3	.	TRBJ2-1	TRBD2	CAIEAGGGNEQFF	TGTGCCATCGAAGCGGGAGGGGGTAATGAGCAGTTCTTC